The rows below give T cell receptor beta chains drawn from one sample of a study of CD8 T cells in ankylosing spondylitis. One entry per CDR3 protein results from TCRdb running MiXCR on the 5' RACE reads. The sample has approximately 180,000 distinct CDR3 sequences; 15% to 20% are singletons. Sequences were obtained from blood, either unsorted or a sorted T cell fraction (not recorded which). The receptors come from a male donor between 10 and 30 years old with ankylosing spondylitis or in good health (not recorded which). Both conserved end residues are part of each CDR3. The order of the fields is D gene, J gene, clone size, V gene, CDR3 protein, CDR3 DNA. The D gene is left open where the match is weak. The size entry is marked missing in some rows and otherwise reads once, few, many or a size class.

NA,TRBJ2-6,many,TRBV11-3,CASSLALGEVSGANVLTF,TGTGCCAGCAGCTTAGCCCTCGGGGAAGTCTCTGGGGCCAACGTCCTGACTTTC
TRBD2,TRBJ2-7,many,TRBV9,CASSPGLGGEQYF,TGTGCCAGCAGCCCGGGACTAGGAGGCGAGCAGTACTTC
NA,TRBJ2-3,NA,TRBV10-1,CASSRTGQTTDTQYF,TGCGCCAGCTCAAGAACGGGACAAACCACAGATACGCAGTATTTT
NA,TRBJ1-1,many,TRBV29-1,CSVGTVNTEAFF,TGCAGCGTTGGGACAGTGAACACTGAAGCTTTCTTT
TRBD2,TRBJ2-1,many,TRBV20-1,CSASLAGVGDEQFF,TGCAGTGCTAGTCTAGCGGGAGTAGGCGATGAGCAGTTCTTC
NA,TRBJ1-3,many,TRBV3-1,CASSQAPAKGNTIYF,TGTGCCAGCAGCCAAGCACCGGCGAAGGGAAACACCATATATTTT
NA,TRBJ1-1,many,TRBV27,CASRRGRAEAFF,TGTGCCAGCAGACGGGGAAGGGCTGAAGCTTTCTTT
NA,TRBJ2-1,many,TRBV12-3/TRBV12-4,CASSLIRGNEQFF,TGTGCCAGCAGTTTAATCAGAGGGAATGAGCAGTTCTTC
NA,TRBJ2-1,NA,TRBV20-1,CSARGAKLSGEQFF,TGCAGTGCTAGGGGAGCAAAGTTGTCAGGGGAGCAGTTCTTC
TRBD1,TRBJ1-6,many,TRBV6-6,CASSYLTGGGNSPLHF,TGTGCCAGCAGTTACCTCACAGGGGGTGGTAATTCACCCCTCCACTTT
NA,TRBJ2-7,many,TRBV4-3,CASSPKILPAEQYF,TGCGCCAGCAGCCCAAAGATCCTGCCAGCCGAGCAGTACTTC
NA,TRBJ1-5,NA,TRBV9,CASSTSLGGQPQHF,TGTGCCAGCAGCACGAGCCTCGGGGGGCAGCCCCAGCATTTT
TRBD2,TRBJ2-7,few,TRBV29-1,CSVRGLARYEQYF,TGCAGCGTGCGGGGACTAGCGCGTTACGAGCAGTACTTC
NA,TRBJ2-1,many,TRBV6-5,CASSLLRGEQFF,TGTGCCAGCAGCCTACTGCGGGGTGAGCAGTTCTTC
TRBD2,TRBJ2-1,many,TRBV6-5,CASSETSGGYNEQFF,TGTGCCAGCAGCGAAACTAGCGGGGGTTACAATGAGCAGTTCTTC
NA,TRBJ2-1,many,TRBV5-1,CASSLVVQRQYNEQFF,TGCGCCAGCAGCTTGGTTGTCCAGCGGCAGTACAATGAGCAGTTCTTC
NA,TRBJ2-7,many,TRBV5-1,CASSFGRTLSGEQYF,TGCGCCAGCAGCTTTGGACGGACGCTATCTGGGGAGCAGTACTTC
NA,TRBJ2-5,many,TRBV5-1,CASSLGGSGTQETQYF,TGCGCCAGCAGCTTGGGGGGCAGTGGCACGCAAGAGACCCAGTACTTC
NA,TRBJ2-7,NA,TRBV28,CASSLTGTIYEQYF,TGTGCCAGCAGTCTTACCGGGACAATCTACGAGCAGTACTTC
TRBD1,TRBJ1-2,NA,TRBV30,CAWIRRGTGTANYGYTF,TGTGCCTGGATTCGCAGGGGGACAGGCACAGCTAACTATGGCTACACCTTC
TRBD2,TRBJ2-1,few,TRBV12-3/TRBV12-4,CASSQPGTNDNEQFF,TGTGCCAGCAGTCAACCCGGGACTAACGACAATGAGCAGTTCTTC
TRBD2,TRBJ2-2,many,TRBV11-1,CASSFGGLANTGELFF,TGTGCCAGCAGCTTCGGGGGACTAGCGAACACCGGGGAGCTGTTTTTT